This T cell receptor beta chain was recovered during a study of identical twins. In this sample, this clonotype turned up a few times. The antigen remains unidentified. CDR3 length: 16 residues. Deletions cut 2 bases from V and 5 bases from J, with 15 bases between. Germline assignment: CDR1 MNHEY and CDR2 SVGAGI. Template switching added a universal primer site, and cDNA bore unique molecular identifiers. TCRdb ran MiXCR on the 5' RACE reads and lists one entry per CDR3 protein. The sample contains 650,000 to 800,000 distinct CDR3 sequences, around 8.6% of which appear only once. Findings and caveats of the study: High-abundance cord blood beta clonotypes had fewer insertions; memory repertoires showed none. Conclusions came from cross-sectional statistical analysis, not from following the same donors.

The same sample was also studied in work on yellow fever vaccine responses in identical twins. That source adds: Twins reportedly appeared to share part of their vaccine T cell response while keeping part individual.

Specimen: PBMCs. This receptor was identified in a woman aged 18-29 years in good health. This chain links TRBV6-5 with TRBJ2-2; the D gene is possibly TRBD2 (6 bases). CDR3 in amino acids: CASSYGGSRSTGELFF. The CDR3 coding sequence is TGTGCCAGCAGTTACGGGGGGTCTCGCTCAACCGGGGAGCTGTTTTTT.